This T cell receptor beta chain comes out of a study of cytomegalovirus exposure and HLA in healthy donors. The study, taken as a whole, reports: Some TCR beta chains (more than 150 of them) were listed as cytomegalovirus-associated. Further analysis was carried out later, and it showed several of the most significant clusters appearing linked to common viral pathogens. Most TCR sequences proved rare, with some public TCRs found in many donors.

A remark on this clone: The antigen remains unidentified.

The PCR contained 60 Vbeta and 13 Jbeta primers. The data were produced by immunoSEQ multiplex PCR, yet TCRdb's version contains in-frame clones alone and is incomplete. The sample lists 150,000 or so clones, over 65% occurring once. V was pared by 0 bases and J by 3 bases, with 4 bases of the junction left unmatched. Germline lookup yields CDR1 MDHEN and CDR2 SYDVKM. The CDR3 is 17 residues long. The chain links TRBV28 to TRBJ1-5, with 11 positions matching TRBD1. The receptor's source is a man younger than 35 in good health and CMV-seropositive. The material sequenced was PBMCs. In DNA, the CDR3 is TGTGCCAGCAGTTTATGGGACAGGGGGCAGGACAATCAGCCCCAGCATTTT. This codes for CASSLWDRGQDNQPQHF.